The present TCR beta chain was sequenced within a study of shared clonotypes between healthy human individuals (dated by TCRdb to the early 2020s). For the study in its entirety: The cohort included a few men and a couple of women between 18 and 49 years of age. Per donor, three plates each were used for CD4 naive and CD4 memory, two for CD8 naive, and one for CD8 memory. The study deeply sequenced blood TCR repertoires of about 5 healthy adults to estimate repertoire size and the extent of clonotype sharing between individuals. To increase sequencing depth and limit assay-specific biases, different laboratories used diverse techniques to prepare libraries and sequence TCR repertoires. Leukapheresis yielded between about 0.9 and 9 billion PBMCs per donor. Overall study results and their limits: Sampling was restricted to blood, and TCR repertoires in tissue are likely to differ from TCR repertoires in blood. Compared with non-shared clonotypes, clonotypes shared by all four sorted-subset donors had higher generation probabilities. Estimated clonotype richness was generally larger for naive than for memory subsets. Based on pairwise subsampling, the degree of clonotype sharing among donors was expected to be affected by sequencing depth. Rarefaction of sorted-subset datasets indicated incomplete sequencing despite the large sequencing depth. Roughly 5.2% of naive CD4, around 4% of naive CD8, 2.3% of memory CD4, and less than 0.45% of memory CD8 clonotypes were shared across a handful of donors. Because the study included only a small number of donors, the genetic and exposure-history diversity represented was limited.

Using the deep immunoSEQ assay, multiplex PCR amplified TCR CDR3 regions from genomic DNA. Extracted genomic DNA from each cell subset was spread evenly across all wells of several immunoSEQ 96-well plates, with each plate serving as a replicate. For sorted subsets, roughly 200 ng of genomic DNA, equivalent to roughly 30,000 T cell genomes, went into each replicate PCR. Purified libraries were measured with a Qubit 3.0 fluorometer, size-checked on a Bioanalyzer 2100, and measured again with the KAPA Library Quantification kit. A separate single-read 150-cycle Illumina NextSeq 550 flow cell was used to sequence each immunoSEQ 96-well plate. Under the source paper's analysis protocol: Because only junctional sequences without quality scores were contained in the immunoSEQ output, filtering matching that applied to full-length reads could not be performed. To assign V/J genes and CDR3, sequences were annotated against IMGT germline references using PyIR, a Python wrapper for IgBLAST v1.9. Reads with weak V/J assignments (E-value above 1e-6), missing CDR3, stop codons, out-of-frame junctions, or ambiguous translated residues were removed. V3J clonotypes were defined as sequences sharing the same inferred V gene, J gene, and CDR3 amino acid sequence. To compute the percentage overlap between repertoires, the number of shared unique clonotypes was divided by the size of the smaller repertoire. RTK rarefaction, the Chao1 estimator, and Recon v2.1 estimates of unobserved clonotypes were used to assess repertoire richness. Generation probabilities were computed with OLGA for all TCRbeta clonotypes obtained by the gDNA method from several donors. Drawn from immuneACCESS, this table holds only the in-frame rearrangements with V and J called that TCRdb kept. Clones are partly lost; checked studies trace under half to an unresolved V gene and leave the rest unexplained. V and J calls and clone size are as listed in that table; D and trimming were resolved from the DNA. This sample is represented by approximately 840,000 clones; 95% to 97% of them were singletons. The ten largest account for over 0.2% of the sample.

Concerning this clone itself: The clone's antigen remains unknown. No base quality information exists; no much larger clone differs at one position.

CD8 naive samples were CD45RO-negative cells positively selected for CCR7, giving a CD45RA+CCR7+ population that excluded TemRA cells. The donors were healthy, HIV-negative adults who had no recently reported acute infections or vaccinations. All donors were Caucasian adults living in Nashville, Tennessee, USA. Blood was collected by leukapheresis, and PBMCs were isolated by Ficoll-Histopaque density gradient centrifugation and then cryopreserved in liquid nitrogen vapor phase. Analytical flow cytometry was used to check the purity and quantity of every magnetically sorted T cell population. Genomic DNA was isolated from each sorted fraction and quantified by UV absorbance on a Nanodrop 2000c. This clonotype was sampled from a man aged 25-45 years in good health. The specimen was naive CD8+ T cells sorted from blood. The cell subset or site label corresponds to: CD45RA+CCR7+.

CDR3 protein: CASSTPGGSLTGELFF. The DNA sequence is TGTGCCAGCAGTACTCCAGGGGGCTCACTTACCGGGGAGCTGTTTTTT. The chain is assembled from TRBV27 and TRBJ2-2; TRBD1 matches 8 bases in the middle. There are 16 amino acids in the CDR3, from cysteine to phenylalanine inclusive. Here the CDR3 DNA is all that survives: 48 bases in frame from base 1. Sequences MNHEY (CDR1) and SMNVEV (CDR2) are obtained from the germline V gene (reference sequence). Unmatched junction bases come to 10, with V trimmed by 5 bases and J by 5 bases.